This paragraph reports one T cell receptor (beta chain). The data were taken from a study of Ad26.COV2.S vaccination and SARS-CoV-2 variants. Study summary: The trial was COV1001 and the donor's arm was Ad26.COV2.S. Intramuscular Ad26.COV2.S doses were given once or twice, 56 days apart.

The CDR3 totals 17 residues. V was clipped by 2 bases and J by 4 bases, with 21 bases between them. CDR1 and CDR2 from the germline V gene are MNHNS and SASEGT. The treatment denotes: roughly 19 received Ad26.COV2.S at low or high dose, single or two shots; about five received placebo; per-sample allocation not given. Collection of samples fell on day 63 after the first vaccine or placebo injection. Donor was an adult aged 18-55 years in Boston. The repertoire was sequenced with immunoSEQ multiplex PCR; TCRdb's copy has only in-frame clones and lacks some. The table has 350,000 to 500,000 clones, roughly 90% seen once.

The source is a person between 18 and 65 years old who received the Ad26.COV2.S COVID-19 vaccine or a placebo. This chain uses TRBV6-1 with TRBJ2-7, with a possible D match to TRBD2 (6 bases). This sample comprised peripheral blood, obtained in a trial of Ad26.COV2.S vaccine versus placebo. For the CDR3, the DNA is TGTGCCAGCAGTGAATTCCGAGCGGCTGGAGGGCCTTACGAGCAGTACTTC. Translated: CASSEFRAAGGPYEQYF.